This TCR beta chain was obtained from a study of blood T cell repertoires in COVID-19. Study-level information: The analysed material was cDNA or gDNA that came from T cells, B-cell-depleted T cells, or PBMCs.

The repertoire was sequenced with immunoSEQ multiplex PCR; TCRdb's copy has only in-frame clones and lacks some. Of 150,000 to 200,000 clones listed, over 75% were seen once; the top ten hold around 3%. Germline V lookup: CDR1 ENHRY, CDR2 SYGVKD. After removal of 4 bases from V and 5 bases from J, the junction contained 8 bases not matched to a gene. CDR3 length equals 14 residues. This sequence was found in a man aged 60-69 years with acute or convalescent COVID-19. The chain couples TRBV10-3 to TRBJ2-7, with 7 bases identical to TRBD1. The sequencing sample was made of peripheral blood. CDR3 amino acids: CAISVGTAHHEQYF. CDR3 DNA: TGTGCCATCAGTGTGGGGACAGCTCACCACGAGCAGTACTTC.